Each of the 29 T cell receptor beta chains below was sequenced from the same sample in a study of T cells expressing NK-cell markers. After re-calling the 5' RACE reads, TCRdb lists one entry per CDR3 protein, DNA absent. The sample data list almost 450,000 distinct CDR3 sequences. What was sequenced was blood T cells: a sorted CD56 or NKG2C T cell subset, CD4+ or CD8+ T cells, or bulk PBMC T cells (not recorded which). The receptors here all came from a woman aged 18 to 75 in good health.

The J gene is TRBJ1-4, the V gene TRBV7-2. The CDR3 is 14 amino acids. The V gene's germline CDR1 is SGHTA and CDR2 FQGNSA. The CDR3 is CASSLGSTNEKLFF.

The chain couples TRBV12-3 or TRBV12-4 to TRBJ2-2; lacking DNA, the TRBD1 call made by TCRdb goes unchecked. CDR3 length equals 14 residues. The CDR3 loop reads CASRPGPLAGELFF.

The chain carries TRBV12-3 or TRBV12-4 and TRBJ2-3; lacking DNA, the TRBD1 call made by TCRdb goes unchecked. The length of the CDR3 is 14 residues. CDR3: CASIPPGGTDTQYF.

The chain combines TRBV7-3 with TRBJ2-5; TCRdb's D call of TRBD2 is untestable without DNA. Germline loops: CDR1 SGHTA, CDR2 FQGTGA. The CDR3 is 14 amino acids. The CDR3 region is CASSSTGRGETQYF.

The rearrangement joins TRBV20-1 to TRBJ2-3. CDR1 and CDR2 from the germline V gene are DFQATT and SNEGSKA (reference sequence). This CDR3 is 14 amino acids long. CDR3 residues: CSARDLATIDTQYF.

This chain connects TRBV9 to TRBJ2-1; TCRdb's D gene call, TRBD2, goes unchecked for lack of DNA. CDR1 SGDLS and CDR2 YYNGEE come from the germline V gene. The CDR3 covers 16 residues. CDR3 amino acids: CASSSQIAGVNNEQFF.

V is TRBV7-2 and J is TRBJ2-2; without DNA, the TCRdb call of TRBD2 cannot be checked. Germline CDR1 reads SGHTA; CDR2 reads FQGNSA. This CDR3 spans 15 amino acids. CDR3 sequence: CASSRPPLNTGELFF.

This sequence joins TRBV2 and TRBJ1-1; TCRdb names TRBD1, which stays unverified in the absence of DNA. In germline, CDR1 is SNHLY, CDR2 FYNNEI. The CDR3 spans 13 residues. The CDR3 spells CASSSGQAREAFF.

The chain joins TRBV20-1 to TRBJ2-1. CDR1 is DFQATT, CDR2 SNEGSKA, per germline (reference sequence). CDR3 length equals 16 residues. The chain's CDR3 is CSARDQGGSSKYEQFF.

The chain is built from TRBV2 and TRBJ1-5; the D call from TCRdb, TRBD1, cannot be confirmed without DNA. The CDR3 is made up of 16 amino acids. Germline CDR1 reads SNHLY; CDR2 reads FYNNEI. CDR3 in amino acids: CASSVGGTYSNQPQHF. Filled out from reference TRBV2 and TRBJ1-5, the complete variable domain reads EPEVTQTPSHQVTQMGQEVILRCVPISNHLYFYWYRQILGQKVEFLVSFYNNEISEKSEIFDDQFSVERPDGSNFTLKIRSTKLEDSAMYFCASSVGGTYSNQPQHFGDGTRLSIL.

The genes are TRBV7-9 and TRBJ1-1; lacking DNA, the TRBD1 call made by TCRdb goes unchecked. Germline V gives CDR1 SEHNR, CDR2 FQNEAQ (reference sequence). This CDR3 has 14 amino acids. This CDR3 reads CASSQQGFRTEAFF. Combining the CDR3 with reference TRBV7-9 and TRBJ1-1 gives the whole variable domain DTGVSQNPRHKITKRGQNVTFRCDPISEHNRLYWYRQTLGQGPEFLTYFQNEAQLEKSRLLSDRFSAERPKGSFSTLEIQRTEQGDSAMYLCASSQQGFRTEAFFGQGTRLTVV.

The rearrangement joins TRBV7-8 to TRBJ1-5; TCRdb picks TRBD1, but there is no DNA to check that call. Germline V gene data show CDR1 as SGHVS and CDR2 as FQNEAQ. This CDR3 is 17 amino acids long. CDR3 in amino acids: CASSIQQGPYSNQPQHF.

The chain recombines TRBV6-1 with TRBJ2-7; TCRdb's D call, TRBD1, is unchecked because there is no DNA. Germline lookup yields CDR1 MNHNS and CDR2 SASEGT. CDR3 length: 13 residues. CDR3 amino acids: CASTPGDPYEQYF.

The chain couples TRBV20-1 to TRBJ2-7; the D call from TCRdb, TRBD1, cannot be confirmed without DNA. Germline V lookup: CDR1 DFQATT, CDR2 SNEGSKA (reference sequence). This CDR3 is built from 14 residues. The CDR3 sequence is CSAEGGGISYEQYF.

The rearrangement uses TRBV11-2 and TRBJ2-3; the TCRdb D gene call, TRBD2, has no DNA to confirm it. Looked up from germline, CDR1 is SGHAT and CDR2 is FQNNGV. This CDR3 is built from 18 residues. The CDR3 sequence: CASSLEDLAGGPWDTQYF.

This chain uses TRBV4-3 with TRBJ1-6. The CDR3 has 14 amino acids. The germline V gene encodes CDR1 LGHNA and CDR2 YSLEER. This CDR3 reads CASSQQDYNSPLHF.

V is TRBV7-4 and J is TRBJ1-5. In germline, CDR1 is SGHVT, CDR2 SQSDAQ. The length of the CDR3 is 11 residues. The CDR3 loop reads CASSGVGPQHF.

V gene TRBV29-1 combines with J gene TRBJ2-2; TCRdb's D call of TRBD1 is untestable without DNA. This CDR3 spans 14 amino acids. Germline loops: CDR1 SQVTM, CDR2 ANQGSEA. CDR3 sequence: CSADRGPWTGELFF.

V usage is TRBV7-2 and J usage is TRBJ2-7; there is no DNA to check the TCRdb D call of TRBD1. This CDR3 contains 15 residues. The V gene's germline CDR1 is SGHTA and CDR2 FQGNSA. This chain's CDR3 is CASSSGTGIHYEQYF.

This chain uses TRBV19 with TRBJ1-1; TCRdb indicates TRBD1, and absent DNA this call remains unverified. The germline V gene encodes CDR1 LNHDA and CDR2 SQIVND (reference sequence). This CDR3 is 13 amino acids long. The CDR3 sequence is CASTFSGGTEAFF.

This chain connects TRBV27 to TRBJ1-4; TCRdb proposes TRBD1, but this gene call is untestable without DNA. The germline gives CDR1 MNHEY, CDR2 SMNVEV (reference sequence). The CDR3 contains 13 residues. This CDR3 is CASSGGGNEKLFF. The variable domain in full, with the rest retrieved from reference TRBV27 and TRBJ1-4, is EAQVTQNPRYLITVTGKKLTVTCSQNMNHEYMSWYRQDPGLGLRQIYYSMNVEVTDKGDVPEGYKVSRKEKRNFPLILESPSPNQTSLYFCASSGGGNEKLFFGSGTQLSVL.

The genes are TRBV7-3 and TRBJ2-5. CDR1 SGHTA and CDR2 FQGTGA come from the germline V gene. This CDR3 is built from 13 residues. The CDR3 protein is CASSLSDGETQYF. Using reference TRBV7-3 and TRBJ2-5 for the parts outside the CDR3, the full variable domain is GAGVSQTPSNKVTEKGKYVELRCDPISGHTALYWYRQSLGQGPEFLIYFQGTGAADDSGLPNDRFFAVRPEGSVSTLKIQRTERGDSAVYLCASSLSDGETQYFGPGTRLLVL.

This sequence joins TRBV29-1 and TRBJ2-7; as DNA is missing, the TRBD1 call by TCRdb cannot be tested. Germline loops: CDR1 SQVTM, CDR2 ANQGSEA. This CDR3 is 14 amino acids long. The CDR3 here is CSVAKDRDTYEQYF.

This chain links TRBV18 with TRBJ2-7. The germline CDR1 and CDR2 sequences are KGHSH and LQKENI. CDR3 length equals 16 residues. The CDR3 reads CASSPSIGLLLGEQYF.

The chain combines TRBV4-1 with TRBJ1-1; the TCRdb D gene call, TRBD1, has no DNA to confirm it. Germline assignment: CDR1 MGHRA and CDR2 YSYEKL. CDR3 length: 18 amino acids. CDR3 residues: CASSQWGGTGSMNTEAFF.

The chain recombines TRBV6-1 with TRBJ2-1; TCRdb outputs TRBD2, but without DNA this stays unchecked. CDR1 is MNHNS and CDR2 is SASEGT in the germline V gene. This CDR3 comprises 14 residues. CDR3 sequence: CASNPGGVYNEQFF.

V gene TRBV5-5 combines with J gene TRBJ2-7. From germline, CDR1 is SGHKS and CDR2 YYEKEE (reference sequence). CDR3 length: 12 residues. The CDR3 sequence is CASSLVFYEQYF.

The CDR3 spells CASSLQRGGIHEQFF. The rearrangement uses TRBV7-2 and TRBJ2-1; TCRdb returns TRBD2, unconfirmable since there is no DNA. Germline CDR1 SGHTA, CDR2 FQGNSA. The CDR3 spans 15 residues.

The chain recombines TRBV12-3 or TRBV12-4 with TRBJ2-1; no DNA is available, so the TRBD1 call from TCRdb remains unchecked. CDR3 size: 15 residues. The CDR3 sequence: CASRPGGSPYNEQFF.